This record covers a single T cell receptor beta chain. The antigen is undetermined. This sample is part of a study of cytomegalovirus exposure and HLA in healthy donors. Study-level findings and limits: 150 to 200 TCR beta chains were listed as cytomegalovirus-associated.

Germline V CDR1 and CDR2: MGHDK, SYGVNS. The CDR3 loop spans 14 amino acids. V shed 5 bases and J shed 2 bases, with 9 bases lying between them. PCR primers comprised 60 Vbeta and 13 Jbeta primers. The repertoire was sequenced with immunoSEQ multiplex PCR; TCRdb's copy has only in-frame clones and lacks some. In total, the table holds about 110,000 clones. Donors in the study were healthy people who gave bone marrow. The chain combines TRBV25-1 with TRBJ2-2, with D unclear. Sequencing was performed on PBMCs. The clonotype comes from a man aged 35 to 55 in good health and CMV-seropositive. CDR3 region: CASSLKQNTGELFF. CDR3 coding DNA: TGTGCCAGCAGTCTCAAACAAAACACCGGGGAGCTGTTTTTT.